The subject of this entry is one TCR beta chain. The sample belongs to a study of blood T cell repertoires in COVID-19. Looked up from germline, CDR1 is KGHSH and CDR2 is LQKENI. The V segment lost 4 bases and the J segment 6 bases; nucleotides outside the gene matches: 9. This CDR3 spans 14 amino acids. Here immunoSEQ multiplex PCR was the method, and the copy in TCRdb shows in-frame clones only, minus some. Here the sample spans around 400,000 clones, around 87% being singletons. This TCR came from a woman aged 55-69 years with COVID-19, enrolled during active disease. V and J are TRBV18 and TRBJ2-7; 7 bases are shared with TRBD1. The sequenced sample was peripheral blood. The CDR3 loop is CASSQGQWSSEQYF. The CDR3 bases are TGTGCCAGCTCACAGGGACAGTGGTCGTCCGAGCAGTACTTC.